This T cell receptor (beta chain) originates from a study of blood T cell repertoires in COVID-19 (dated by TCRdb to the early 2020s). Turning to the overall study: Collaborator samples came from the United States, Italy and Spain and covered acute and convalescent phases of COVID-19. Nearly every sample came with metadata listing a de-identified subject ID, COVID-19 status, age in years and sex. A freely available public database, intended as a resource for researchers studying the immune response to SARS-CoV-2, is where the repertoires were released. The material from the prospective study consisted of cDNA or gDNA derived from T cells, B-cell-depleted T cells, or PBMCs. Samples came from the ongoing ImmuneRACE study (first 160 participants) plus 1,254 subjects from 6 global collaborators. Deeply sampled blood TCRbeta repertoires from subjects exposed to, actively infected with, or recovered from COVID-19 were included in the dataset. Where HLA class I and class II types were available, the types were taken from metadata supplied by the sample provider, not from assay-based typing.

About this clone itself: The clone's antigen remains unknown. One base away there is no much larger clone; base qualities are not given.

In the prospective study, participants were about 18 to 95 years old, resided in about 25 geographic areas of the United States, and were enrolled through a virtual design. In the prospective study, participants were assigned to cohorts based on the clinical history participants reported in a screening survey and a study questionnaire. Exposed participants had been in contact with someone with a PCR-confirmed or clinician-diagnosed COVID-19 case within 2 weeks of study entry. Mobile phlebotomists in the prospective study collected whole blood, serum and a nasopharyngeal or oropharyngeal swab from every participant. Participants in the prospective study had the option to provide additional blood draws and questionnaires over an approximately 2-month period. Blood samples from the prospective study were shipped frozen or at room temperature prior to DNA extraction. Summary of the overall study and its limitations: The quantity of clinical and demographic metadata differed by source and by participant and was supplied without curation.

The immunoSEQ Assay, a bias-controlled multiplex PCR, was used to amplify TCRbeta CDR3 regions from genomic DNA. The source study handled its data this way. Nucleated cell counts per sample were estimated from amplification of reference gene primers within the assay. To quantify the absolute abundance of each unique TCRbeta CDR3 rearrangement, sequence reads were collapsed and filtered. For each sample, productive Simpson clonality was calculated by taking the square root of Simpson's diversity index across productive rearrangements. TCRdb re-hosts the immuneACCESS table, in-frame sequences only. Its copies lack some clones; in the studies checked, an unresolved V gene accounts for under half of them, and the cause for the rest is not known. The V and J calls and clone size were taken over from that table, and D and trimming were inferred from the DNA. In all, the sample holds roughly 200,000 clones, and 83% of those were seen once. The top ten clones comprise 4.8% of the sample.

The TCR comes from a woman between 45 and 60 years old who had been exposed to COVID-19. Sequenced sample: PBMCs or T cells enriched from blood (not recorded which).

The CDR3 is CASSERHRGTYEQYF. The DNA reads TGTGCCAGCAGTGAGCGGCACAGGGGTACCTACGAGCAGTACTTC. This sequence uses TRBV6-1 and TRBJ2-7; the junction holds 7 bases that match TRBD1. The CDR3 runs 15 residues from the cysteine to the phenylalanine. Only the CDR3 region is kept as DNA, spanning 45 bases read in frame from base 1. Trimming removed 3 bases from V and 2 bases from J; the gene matches leave 7 bases unexplained. From a lookup of the germline V gene, CDR1 and CDR2 are MNHNS and SASEGT.